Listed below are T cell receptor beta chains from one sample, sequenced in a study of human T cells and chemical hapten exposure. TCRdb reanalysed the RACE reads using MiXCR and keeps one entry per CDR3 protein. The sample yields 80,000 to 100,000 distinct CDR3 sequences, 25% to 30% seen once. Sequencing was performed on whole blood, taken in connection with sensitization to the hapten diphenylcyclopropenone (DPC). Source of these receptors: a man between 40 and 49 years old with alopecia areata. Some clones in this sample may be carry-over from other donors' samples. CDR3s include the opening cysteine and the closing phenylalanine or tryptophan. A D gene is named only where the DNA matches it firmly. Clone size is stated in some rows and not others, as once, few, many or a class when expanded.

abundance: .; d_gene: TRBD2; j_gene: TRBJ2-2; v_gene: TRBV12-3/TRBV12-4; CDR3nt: TGTGCCAGCAGCCTCGCCACTAGCGGGGGCACCGGGGAGCTGTTTTTT; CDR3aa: CASSLATSGGTGELFF
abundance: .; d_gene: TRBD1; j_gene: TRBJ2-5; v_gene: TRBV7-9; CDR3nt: TGTGCCAGCAGCTTACCGACAGGGGAAGAGACCCAGTACTTC; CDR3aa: CASSLPTGEETQYF
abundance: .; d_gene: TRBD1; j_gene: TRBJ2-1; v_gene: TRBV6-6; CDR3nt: TGTGCCAGCAGAAAGGGACAGGGGGAATACAATGAGCAGTTCTTC; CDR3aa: CASRKGQGEYNEQFF
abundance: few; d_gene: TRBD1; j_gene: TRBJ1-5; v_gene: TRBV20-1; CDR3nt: TGCAGTGCCCGACAGGGGGGAAAGCCCCAGCATTTT; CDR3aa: CSARQGGKPQHF
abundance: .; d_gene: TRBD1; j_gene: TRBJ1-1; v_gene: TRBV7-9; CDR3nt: TGTGCCAGCAGGGAACAGGGGGCAAACACTGAAGCTTTCTTT; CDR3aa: CASREQGANTEAFF
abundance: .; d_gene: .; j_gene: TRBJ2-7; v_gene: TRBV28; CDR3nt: TGTGCCAGCAGGGGGACATTTTCCTACGAGCAGTACTTC; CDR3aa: CASRGTFSYEQYF
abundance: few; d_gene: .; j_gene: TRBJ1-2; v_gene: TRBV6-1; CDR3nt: TGTGCCAGCAGCAGAACTAACTATGGCTACACCTTC; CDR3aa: CASSRTNYGYTF
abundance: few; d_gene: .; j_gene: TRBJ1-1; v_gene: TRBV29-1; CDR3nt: TGCAGCGTTGTGGCAGGGGTGAACACTGAAGCTTTCTTT; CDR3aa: CSVVAGVNTEAFF
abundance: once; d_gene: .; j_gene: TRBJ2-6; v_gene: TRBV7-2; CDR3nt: TGTGCCAGCAGCTTAGTGCCGAAATCCTCTGGGGCCAACGTCCTGACTTTC; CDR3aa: CASSLVPKSSGANVLTF
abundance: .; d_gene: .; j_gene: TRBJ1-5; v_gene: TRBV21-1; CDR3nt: .; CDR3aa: CASRVGDGNQPQHF
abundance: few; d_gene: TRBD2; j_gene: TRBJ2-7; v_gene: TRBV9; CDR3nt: TGTGCCAGCAGCGTAGTCGCGGGAGGAGAGGGCGAGCAGTACTTC; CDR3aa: CASSVVAGGEGEQYF
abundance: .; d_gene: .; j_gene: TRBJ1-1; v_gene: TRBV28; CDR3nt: TGTGCCAGCAGTTCGGTCGGGGTTACAGCCGATAAGGGCGAAGCTTTCTTT; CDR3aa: CASSSVGVTADKGEAFF
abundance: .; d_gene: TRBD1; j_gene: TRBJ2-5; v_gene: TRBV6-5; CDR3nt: TGTGCCAGCAGTTACTCCCACAGGGGATGGGAGACCCAGTACTTC; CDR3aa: CASSYSHRGWETQYF
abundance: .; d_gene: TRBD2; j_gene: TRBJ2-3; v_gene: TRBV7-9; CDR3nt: TGTGCCAGCAGCGCAGACGGGACTAGGCTCACAGATACGCAGTATTTT; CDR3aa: CASSADGTRLTDTQYF
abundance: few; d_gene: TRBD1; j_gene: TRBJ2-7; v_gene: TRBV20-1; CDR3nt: TGCAGTGCTCAAATAGGACAGGGGGGGTCCTACGAGCAGTACTTC; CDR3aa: CSAQIGQGGSYEQYF
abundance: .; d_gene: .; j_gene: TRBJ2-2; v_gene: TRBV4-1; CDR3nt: TGCGCCAGCAGCCAAGATCGAGAGCGGGCCGACGCGAACACCGGGGAGCTGTTTTTT; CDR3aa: CASSQDRERADANTGELFF
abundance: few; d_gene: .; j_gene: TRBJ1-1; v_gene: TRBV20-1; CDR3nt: TGCAGTGCTAGAGAGCGGGGGAGGTGGGGTGGCACTGAAGCTTTCTTT; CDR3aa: CSARERGRWGGTEAFF
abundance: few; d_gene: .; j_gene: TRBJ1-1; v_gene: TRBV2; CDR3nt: TGTGCCAGTTACGGAGGGGGTATCACTGAAGCTTTCTTT; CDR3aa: CASYGGGITEAFF
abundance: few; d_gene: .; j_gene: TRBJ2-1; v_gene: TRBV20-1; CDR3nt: TGCAGTGCTAGAGATTGGCGCGGGGTAGAGGGAGGGGGAGATGAGCAGTTCTTC; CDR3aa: CSARDWRGVEGGGDEQFF
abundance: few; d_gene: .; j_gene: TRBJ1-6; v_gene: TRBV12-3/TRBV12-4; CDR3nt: TGTGCCAGCAGTTCAAAGGCGGCTCATTCACCCCTCCACTTT; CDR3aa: CASSSKAAHSPLHF
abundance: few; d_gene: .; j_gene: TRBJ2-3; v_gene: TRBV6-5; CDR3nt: TGTGCCAGCAGACGAACCAGGGATTTTTCCACAGATACGCAGTATTTT; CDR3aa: CASRRTRDFSTDTQYF
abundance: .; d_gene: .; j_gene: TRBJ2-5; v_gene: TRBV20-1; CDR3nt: TGCAGTGCCATTAAGGACAGTCGGGGGGAGACCCAGTACTTC; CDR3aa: CSAIKDSRGETQYF
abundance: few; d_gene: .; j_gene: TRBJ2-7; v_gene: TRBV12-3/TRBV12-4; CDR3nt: TGTGCCAGCAGTTATTTCGGGAGCCAGTGGACAGCGGCGGCCGAGCAGTACTTC; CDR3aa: CASSYFGSQWTAAAEQYF
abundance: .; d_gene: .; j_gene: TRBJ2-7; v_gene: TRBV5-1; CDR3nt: TGCGCCAGCAGCTCGGACGCCCGCTCCTACGAGCAGTACTTC; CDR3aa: CASSSDARSYEQYF
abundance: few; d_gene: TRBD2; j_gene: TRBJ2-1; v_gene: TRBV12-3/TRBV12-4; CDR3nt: TGTGCCAGCAGCTCCCGGGGGGGTGAGCAGTTCTTC; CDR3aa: CASSSRGGEQFF
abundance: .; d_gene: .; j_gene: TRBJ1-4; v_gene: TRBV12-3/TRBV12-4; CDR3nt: TGTGCCAGCAGTTTCTCGTCGTGGCTGGAAAAACTGTTTTTT; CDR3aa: CASSFSSWLEKLFF
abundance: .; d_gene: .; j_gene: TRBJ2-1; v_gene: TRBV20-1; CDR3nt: TGCAGTGCCGATCAACGGGAGCATGAGCAGTTCTTC; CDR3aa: CSADQREHEQFF
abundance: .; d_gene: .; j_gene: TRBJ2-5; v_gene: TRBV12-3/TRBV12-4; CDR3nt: TGTGCCAGCACTAGGCTAGCGCAACAAGAGACCCAGTACTTC; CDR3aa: CASTRLAQQETQYF
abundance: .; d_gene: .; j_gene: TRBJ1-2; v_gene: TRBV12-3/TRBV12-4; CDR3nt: TGTGCCAGCAAAGGCAGGGGTATAGCAAACCATGGCTACACCTTC; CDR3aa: CASKGRGIANHGYTF
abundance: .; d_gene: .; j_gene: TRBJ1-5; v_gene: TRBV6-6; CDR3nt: TGTGCCAGCAGTCCGAAGGGACAATCCAATCAGCCCCAGCATTTT; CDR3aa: CASSPKGQSNQPQHF
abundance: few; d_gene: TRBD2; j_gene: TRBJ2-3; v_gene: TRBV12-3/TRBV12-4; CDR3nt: TGTGCCAGCAGTCCCCCGGTAGCGGGATGGACGGATACGCAGTATTTT; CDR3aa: CASSPPVAGWTDTQYF
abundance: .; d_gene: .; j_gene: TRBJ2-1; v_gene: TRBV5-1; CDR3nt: TGCGCCAGTCGCGAAGGACTAAGGGATGAGCAGTTCTTC; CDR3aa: CASREGLRDEQFF
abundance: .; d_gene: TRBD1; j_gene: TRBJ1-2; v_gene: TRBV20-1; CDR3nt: TGCAGTGCTTCCCTTCGGGACAGGGGATATGGCTACACCTTC; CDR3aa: CSASLRDRGYGYTF
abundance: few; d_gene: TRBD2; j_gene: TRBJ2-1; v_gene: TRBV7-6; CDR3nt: TGTGCCAGCAGCCCCCGGGGGACTAGCGGGAGGGGTGAGCAGTTCTTC; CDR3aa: CASSPRGTSGRGEQFF
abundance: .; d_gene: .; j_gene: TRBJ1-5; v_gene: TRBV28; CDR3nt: TGTGCCAGCAGTTTCCGGGGGCGGAATCAGCCCCAGCATTTT; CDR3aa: CASSFRGRNQPQHF
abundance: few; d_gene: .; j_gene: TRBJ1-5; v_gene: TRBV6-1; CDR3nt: TGTGCCAGCAGTGAACAGGGTGGCAATCAGCCCCAGCATTTT; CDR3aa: CASSEQGGNQPQHF
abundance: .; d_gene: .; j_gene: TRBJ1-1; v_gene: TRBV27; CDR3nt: TGTGCCAGCAGTTTTTCAACGAACACTGAAGCTTTCTTT; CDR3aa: CASSFSTNTEAFF
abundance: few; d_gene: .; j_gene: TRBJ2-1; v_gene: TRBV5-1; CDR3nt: TGCGCCAGCAGCTTGGCCCGGTACAATGAGCAGTTCTTC; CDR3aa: CASSLARYNEQFF
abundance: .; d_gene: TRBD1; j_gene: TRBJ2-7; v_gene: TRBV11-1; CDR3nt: TGTGCCAGCAGCTCCGGGACAGGCCAGTACGAGCAGTACTTC; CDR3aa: CASSSGTGQYEQYF
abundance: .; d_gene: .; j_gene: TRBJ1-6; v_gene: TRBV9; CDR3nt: TGTGCCAGCGGAGGGGACCGTAATTCACCCCTCCACTTT; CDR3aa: CASGGDRNSPLHF
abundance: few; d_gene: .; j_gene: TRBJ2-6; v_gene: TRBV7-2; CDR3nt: TGTGCCAGCAGGGAACAGAGCTCTGGGGCCAACGTCCTGACTTTC; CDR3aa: CASREQSSGANVLTF
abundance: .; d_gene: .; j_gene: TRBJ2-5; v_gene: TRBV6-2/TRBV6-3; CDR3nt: TGTGCCAGCAGTTACGTGGGGGTCCGCCAAGAGACCCAGTACTTC; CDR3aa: CASSYVGVRQETQYF
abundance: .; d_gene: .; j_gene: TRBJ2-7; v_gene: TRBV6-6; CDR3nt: TGTGCCAGCAGACGCACTAGTGTGCAGTACTTC; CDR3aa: CASRRTSVQYF
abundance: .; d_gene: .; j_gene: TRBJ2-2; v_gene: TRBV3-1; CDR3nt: TGTGCCAGCAGTCCTATAGCGGTGAACACCGGGGAGCTGTTTTTT; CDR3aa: CASSPIAVNTGELFF
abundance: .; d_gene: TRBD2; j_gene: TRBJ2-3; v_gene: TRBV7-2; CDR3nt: TGTGCCAGCAGCTTAGGCCCGCTAGCGGGGAGGGATAGCACAGATACGCAGTATTTT; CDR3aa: CASSLGPLAGRDSTDTQYF
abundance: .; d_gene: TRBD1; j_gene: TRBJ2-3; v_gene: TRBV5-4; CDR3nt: TGTGCCAGCAGCATGGGACAGGGGGCTTGGACGCAGTATTTT; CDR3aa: CASSMGQGAWTQYF
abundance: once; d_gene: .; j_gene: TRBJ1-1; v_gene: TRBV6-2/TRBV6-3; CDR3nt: TGTGCCAGCAGCCGACAGGCAAAGAGGTATATGAACACTGAAGCTTTCTTT; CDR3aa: CASSRQAKRYMNTEAFF
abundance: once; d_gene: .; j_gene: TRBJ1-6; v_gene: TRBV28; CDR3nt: TGTGCCAGCAGCACCCACATGACCGTTTCACCCCTCCACTTT; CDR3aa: CASSTHMTVSPLHF
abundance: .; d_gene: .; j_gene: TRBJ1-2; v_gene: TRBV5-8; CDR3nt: TGTGCCAGCAGAAACCGGGCCTCCTATGGCTACACCTTC; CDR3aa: CASRNRASYGYTF
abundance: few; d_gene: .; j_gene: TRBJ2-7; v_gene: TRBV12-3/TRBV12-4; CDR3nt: TGTGCCAGCAGACCAGGTGGAGGGGGCCGTTACGAGCAGTACTTC; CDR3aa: CASRPGGGGRYEQYF
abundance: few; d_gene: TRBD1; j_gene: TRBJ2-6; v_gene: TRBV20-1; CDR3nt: TGCAGTGCGGGTGACAGGGGCAGGAGAATGGCTGGGGCCAACGTCCTGACTTTC; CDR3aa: CSAGDRGRRMAGANVLTF
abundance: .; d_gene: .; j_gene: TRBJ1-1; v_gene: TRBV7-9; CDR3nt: TGTGCCAGCAGCTTAGGGGGGGGCGGGCGAAAGAACACTGAAGCTTTCTTT; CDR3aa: CASSLGGGGRKNTEAFF
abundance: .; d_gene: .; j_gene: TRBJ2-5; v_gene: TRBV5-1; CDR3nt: TGCGCCAGCGGCCCACGGACAGATCAAGAGACCCAGTACTTC; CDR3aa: CASGPRTDQETQYF